What follows are 15 T cell receptor beta chains derived from one specimen sequenced in a study of T cell repertoires in cytomegalovirus infection. TCRdb itself ran the reads through MiXCR, one entry per CDR3 protein. This sample has approximately 770,000 distinct CDR3 sequences, with about 27% found just once. No antigens are known for them. This specimen consisted of cultured CD8+ T cells from PBMCs, obtained from culture after CMV antigen stimulation. The receptors shown here come from a human donor in good health (CMV status not recorded). Some clones in this sample may be carry-over from other donors' samples.

This clonotype has a single count. A much larger clone differs from this one at a single base, so this may be a read error. The rearrangement joins TRBV7-6 to TRBJ1-1; D gene uncertain. The CDR3 has 16 residues. V was trimmed by 2 bases and J by 1 base, leaving 14 bases between them. Germline V gives CDR1 SGHVS, CDR2 FNYEAQ. CDR3 sequence: CASSLKSWGSNTEAFF. The CDR3 DNA reads TGTGCCAGCAGCTTAAAGTCTTGGGGATCGAACACTGAAGCTTTCTTT. Full variable domain (missing parts from reference TRBV7-6 and TRBJ1-1): GAGVSQSPRYKVTKRGQDVALRCDPISGHVSLYWYRQALGQGPEFLTYFNYEAQQDKSGLPNDRFSAERPEGSISTLTIQRTEQRDSAMYRCASSLKSWGSNTEAFFGQGTRLTVV.

The chain combines TRBV11-1 with TRBJ1-2, with D perhaps matching TRBD1 (6 bases). The CDR3 totals 13 residues. Per the germline V gene, CDR1 is SGHAT and CDR2 is FQDESV (reference sequence). Trimming shortened V by 5 bases and J by 8 bases, and 15 bases separated the two germline ends. CDR3 amino acids: CASSPRGHQGYTF. CDR3 sequence (DNA): TGTGCCAGCAGCCCACGGGGGCATCAAGGCTACACCTTC.

V is TRBV29-1 and J is TRBJ2-3, with D possibly matching TRBD1 (6 bases). The CDR3 length is 16 residues. Trimming pared 4 bases from V and 5 bases from J, leaving 22 bases between. Germline lookup yields CDR1 SQVTM and CDR2 ANQGSEA. The CDR3 DNA reads as TGCAGCGTTGTTCCCGAATTACAGGGTGAAGGAGATACGCAGTATTTT. It encodes CSVVPELQGEGDTQYF.

The V gene is TRBV9, the J gene TRBJ2-3; 7 nucleotides line up with TRBD2. The CDR3 is 15 residues long. V lost 3 bases to trimming and J lost 0 bases; unmatched junction nucleotides: 4. Germline V CDR1 and CDR2: SGDLS, YYNGEE. The CDR3 bases are TGTGCCAGCAGCGCCGGGGGAGGGAGCACAGATACGCAGTATTTT. Translating it yields CASSAGGGSTDTQYF. The variable domain in full, completed from reference TRBV9 and TRBJ2-3, reads DSGVTQTPKHLITATGQRVTLRCSPRSGDLSVYWYQQSLDQGLQFLIQYYNGEERAKGNILERFSAQQFPDLHSELNLSSLELGDSALYFCASSAGGGSTDTQYFGPGTRLTVL.

J is TRBJ2-7 and V is TRBV27; TRBD1 or TRBD2 may be the D gene (6 bases each). The length of the CDR3 is 14 residues. Germline values: CDR1 MNHEY, CDR2 SMNVEV (reference sequence). Deletions cut 0 bases from V and 4 bases from J, with 10 bases between. In DNA form, the CDR3 reads TGTGCCAGCAGTTTATCGGTAGGGGGGTACGAGCAGTACTTC. The encoded protein is CASSLSVGGYEQYF.

This clonotype was counted many times. J is TRBJ2-5 and V is TRBV6-2 or TRBV6-3; no clear D. Germline CDR1 MNHEY, CDR2 SVGEGT. V was pared by 5 bases and J by 4 bases, with 11 bases between. The CDR3 spans 13 residues. CDR3 DNA: TGTGCCAGCAGTCCAACACTGGTAGAGACCCAGTACTTC. Protein product: CASSPTLVETQYF.

This clonotype has at least ten counts. V is TRBV27 and J is TRBJ2-7; no clear D. This CDR3 is built from 14 residues. Germline assignment: CDR1 MNHEY and CDR2 SMNVEV (reference sequence). Trimming took off 3 bases at V and 5 bases at J, with 14 bases between the two ends. The CDR3 here is CASSLTRRTHEQYF. CDR3 DNA: TGTGCCAGCAGTTTGACCAGGAGAACCCACGAGCAGTACTTC.

This clonotype came up a few times. The genes are TRBV7-2 and TRBJ2-5; D may be TRBD1 (5 bases). V lost 1 base and J 2 bases, leaving 11 bases between the germline ends. The length of the CDR3 is 15 residues. Germline-derived CDR1 and CDR2 are SGHTA and FQGNSA. This CDR3 is CASSLVAGRQETQYF. The CDR3 DNA sequence: TGTGCCAGCAGCTTAGTGGCAGGGCGGCAAGAGACCCAGTACTTC.

The chain links TRBV6-5 to TRBJ1-6; 8 bases match TRBD1. The germline V gene encodes CDR1 MNHEY and CDR2 SVGAGI. V dropped 7 bases and J dropped 5; count of bases not matched to a gene: 16. There are 18 residues in the CDR3. The CDR3 spells CASTQGGQGELDNSPLHF. The CDR3 nucleotides read TGTGCCAGCACCCAGGGAGGACAGGGCGAACTCGATAATTCACCCCTCCACTTT.

This clonotype showed up just a few times. The V gene is TRBV7-9, the J gene TRBJ1-1; D might be TRBD1 (6 bases). V lost 6 bases and J lost 2, with 16 bases in between. The length of the CDR3 is 15 residues. Germline CDR1 and CDR2: SEHNR and FQNEAQ (reference sequence). For the CDR3, the DNA is TGTGCCAGCAGTCAGCAGGGGCATCTAAACACTGAAGCTTTCTTT. Protein: CASSQQGHLNTEAFF.

This clonotype occurred many times. The chain joins TRBV5-1 to TRBJ2-7, with D uncertain. The germline V gene has CDR1 SGHRS and CDR2 YFSETQ. This CDR3 spans 13 amino acids. Trimming took 0 bases from V and 2 from J, leaving 6 bases between them. In nucleotides, the CDR3 is TGCGCCAGCAGCTTGGCAGAGACCTACGAGCAGTACTTC. Translation: CASSLAETYEQYF.

The V gene is TRBV7-2, the J gene TRBJ1-3, with TRBD1 identical over 8 bases. J lost 3 bases, V lost 5 bases, and 6 bases had no gene match. From germline, CDR1 is SGHTA and CDR2 FQGNSA. The CDR3 spans 15 residues. CDR3 region: CASSLATGVGNTIYF. Written as DNA, the CDR3 is TGTGCCAGCAGCCTTGCGACAGGGGTTGGAAACACCATATATTTT.

The chain joins TRBV19 to TRBJ1-6, with D unresolved. This CDR3 has 14 residues. Deletions cut 7 bases from V and 10 bases from J, with 17 bases between. Germline V gene sequence: CDR1 LNHDA, CDR2 SQIVND (reference sequence). The CDR3 nucleotides are TGTGCCAGTACCATGATGGGGTTGAACTCACCCCTCCACTTT. The encoded protein is CASTMMGLNSPLHF.

The chain couples TRBV20-1 to TRBJ2-3; D may be TRBD2 (6 bases). This CDR3 has 12 amino acids. The germline V gene encodes CDR1 DFQATT and CDR2 SNEGSKA (reference sequence). Between the trimmed V and J ends, which lost 3 bases and 3 bases, there was a span of 7 bases. This chain's CDR3 is CSASAGTDTQYF. CDR3 sequence (DNA): TGCAGTGCTAGTGCGGGGACAGATACGCAGTATTTT.

J is TRBJ2-1 and V is TRBV2, with D perhaps TRBD1 or TRBD2 (5 bases each). The ends were cut back, 7 bases at V and 8 bases at J, with 6 bases in the middle. This CDR3 has 10 amino acids. Looked up from germline, CDR1 is SNHLY and CDR2 is FYNNEI. CDR3 sequence reads: CASMGDEQFF. CDR3 in DNA: TGTGCCAGCATGGGGGATGAGCAGTTCTTC. Full variable domain (outside the CDR3, taken from reference TRBV2 and TRBJ2-1): EPEVTQTPSHQVTQMGQEVILRCVPISNHLYFYWYRQILGQKVEFLVSFYNNEISEKSEIFDDQFSVERPDGSNFTLKIRSTKLEDSAMYFCASMGDEQFFGPGTRLTVL.